Sequencing of this TCR beta chain was carried out in a study of identical twins. Template switching (which added a universal primer site) was used, and cDNA carried unique molecular identifiers. Using its own MiXCR run on the 5' RACE reads, TCRdb lists one record per CDR3 protein. The sample holds about 240,000 distinct CDR3 sequences, about 13% seen once. Study-level findings and limits: Instead of following the same donors, the conclusions were based on cross-sectional statistical analysis. Possibly, invariant MAIT and iNKT cells partly confounded zero-insertion analyses.

In this sample, this clonotype turned up many times. Its specificity is not known. This sample also appeared in a second study, on yellow fever vaccine responses in identical twins.

The receptor was derived from a woman under 30 in good health. Sample: memory (CD45RO+) T cells sorted from blood.

This chain's CDR3 is CASSLSLWQKNNEQFF. The CDR3 nucleotides read TGCGCCAGCAGCTTGTCCCTGTGGCAGAAGAACAATGAGCAGTTCTTC. The rearrangement links TRBV5-1 to TRBJ2-1; no clear D gene. Trimming took off 1 base at V and 5 bases at J, with 16 bases between the two ends. The CDR3 is 16 residues long. From germline, CDR1 is SGHRS and CDR2 YFSETQ.